The source of this T cell receptor beta chain is a study of cytomegalovirus exposure and HLA in healthy donors. V was clipped by 10 bases and J by 1 base; unmatched bases: 12. Looked up from germline, CDR1 is MNHEY and CDR2 is SVGAGI. This CDR3 has 15 amino acids. In the PCR, 60 Vbeta and 13 Jbeta primers were used. Clones were sequenced by immunoSEQ multiplex PCR, and TCRdb holds only the in-frame ones, with some missing. The data contain about 120,000 clones, 80% of them singletons. This clone was observed a single time. Sequencing input: PBMCs. The sequence derives from a man over 45 in good health and CMV-seronegative. The rearrangement joins TRBV6-5 to TRBJ1-1; 7 bases align to TRBD1. The CDR3 loop is CATAGLQGRNTEAFF. CDR3 DNA sequence: TGTGCCACCGCGGGATTACAGGGGCGGAACACTGAAGCTTTCTTT.